These T cell receptor beta chains were read from a single sample in a study of blood T cell repertoires in COVID-19. Clones were sequenced by immunoSEQ multiplex PCR, and TCRdb holds only the in-frame ones, with some missing. Of about 100,000 clones listed, nearly 90% were seen once; the top ten hold roughly 3%. Specimen: peripheral blood. The receptors originated from an elderly woman with acute or convalescent COVID-19. Both conserved end residues are part of each CDR3. A D gene is named only where the DNA matches it firmly. Clone size is not always given. Where it is, it says once, few, many or a class for expanded clones.

j_call: TRBJ2-7
d_call: TRBD1
v_call: TRBV30
clone_size: .
cdr3_nt: TGTGCCTGGAGCTTACAGGGGGTAGAGCAGTACTTC
cdr3_aa: CAWSLQGVEQYF

j_call: TRBJ2-1
d_call: TRBD2
v_call: TRBV5-1
clone_size: .
cdr3_nt: TGCGCCAGCAGCCCGCCTGAGACTAGCGGCCTGAATGAGCAGTTCTTC
cdr3_aa: CASSPPETSGLNEQFF

j_call: TRBJ2-1
d_call: TRBD2
v_call: TRBV29-1
clone_size: .
cdr3_nt: TGCAGCGTGTTGGGACTAGCGGGAGCTTACAATGAGCAGTTCTTC
cdr3_aa: CSVLGLAGAYNEQFF

j_call: TRBJ2-7
d_call: TRBD2
v_call: TRBV29-1
clone_size: .
cdr3_nt: TGCAGCGAAATGGCGGGGGGTCGACAGTACTTC
cdr3_aa: CSEMAGGRQYF

j_call: TRBJ2-7
d_call: TRBD2
v_call: TRBV2
clone_size: .
cdr3_nt: TGTGCCAGCACGTTCGCGGGGGGCAACTCCTACGAGCAGTACTTC
cdr3_aa: CASTFAGGNSYEQYF

j_call: TRBJ1-2
d_call: .
v_call: TRBV6-4
clone_size: .
cdr3_nt: TGTGCCAGCAGTCAGTTCCCCGGGACAATGCCGGGCGGCTACACCTTC
cdr3_aa: CASSQFPGTMPGGYTF

j_call: TRBJ1-2
d_call: TRBD1
v_call: TRBV24-1
clone_size: .
cdr3_nt: TGTGCCACCAGTGATTGGGACAGCCCTTCCTATGGCTACACCTTC
cdr3_aa: CATSDWDSPSYGYTF

j_call: TRBJ1-1
d_call: .
v_call: TRBV7-2
clone_size: once
cdr3_nt: TGTGCCAGCAGTTTAAAGCAGGGTAACACTGAAGCTTTCTTT
cdr3_aa: CASSLKQGNTEAFF

j_call: TRBJ2-2
d_call: TRBD1
v_call: TRBV18
clone_size: .
cdr3_nt: TGTGCCAGCTCACCGGGGGACAGACAGTTCAACACCGGGGAGCTGTTTTTT
cdr3_aa: CASSPGDRQFNTGELFF

j_call: TRBJ1-1
d_call: .
v_call: TRBV4-2
clone_size: .
cdr3_nt: TGTGCCAGCAGCCTCCCCGCCCCAGGGTCCTACACTGAAGCTTTCTTT
cdr3_aa: CASSLPAPGSYTEAFF

j_call: TRBJ2-2
d_call: TRBD2
v_call: TRBV6-4
clone_size: .
cdr3_nt: TGTGCCAGCAGTGCCCAGCGGGGGGGCTTCGGCGGGGAGCTGTTTTTT
cdr3_aa: CASSAQRGGFGGELFF

j_call: TRBJ2-7
d_call: TRBD1
v_call: TRBV27
clone_size: .
cdr3_nt: TGTGCCAGCAGCACGACAGGGACCTCCTACGAGCAGTACTTC
cdr3_aa: CASSTTGTSYEQYF

j_call: TRBJ1-2
d_call: TRBD1
v_call: TRBV7-3
clone_size: .
cdr3_nt: TGTGCCAGCAGCTCAAACAGGGGGCCCGATGGCTACACCTTC
cdr3_aa: CASSSNRGPDGYTF

j_call: TRBJ2-1
d_call: TRBD2
v_call: TRBV10-3
clone_size: .
cdr3_nt: TGTGCCATCAGTGGGCCCTTAGCGGGGCCAGTCAATGAGCAGTTCTTC
cdr3_aa: CAISGPLAGPVNEQFF

j_call: TRBJ1-4
d_call: TRBD1
v_call: TRBV6-5
clone_size: .
cdr3_nt: TGTGCCAGCAGTTTTGGACAGGGCGTTAATGAAAAACTGTTTTTT
cdr3_aa: CASSFGQGVNEKLFF

j_call: TRBJ1-4
d_call: TRBD1
v_call: TRBV3-1/TRBV3-2
clone_size: few
cdr3_nt: TGTGCCAGCAGCAAACAGGGGGCGAAGGAAAAACTGTTTTTT
cdr3_aa: CASSKQGAKEKLFF

j_call: TRBJ2-1
d_call: .
v_call: TRBV3-1/TRBV3-2
clone_size: .
cdr3_nt: TGTGCCAGCAGCCAGATTACAGGTTCCTACAATGAGCAGTTCTTC
cdr3_aa: CASSQITGSYNEQFF

j_call: TRBJ2-3
d_call: .
v_call: TRBV29-1
clone_size: .
cdr3_nt: TGCAGCGTTGATTTGGCCCCCACAGATACGCAGTATTTT
cdr3_aa: CSVDLAPTDTQYF

j_call: TRBJ1-3
d_call: .
v_call: TRBV7-8
clone_size: .
cdr3_nt: TGTGCCAGCAGCCGATCGAGGGAAAACACCATATATTTT
cdr3_aa: CASSRSRENTIYF

j_call: TRBJ2-7
d_call: .
v_call: TRBV12-3/TRBV12-4
clone_size: .
cdr3_nt: TGTGCCAGCAGTCCTTCGGTCCTCTACGAGCAGTACTTC
cdr3_aa: CASSPSVLYEQYF

j_call: TRBJ1-1
d_call: .
v_call: TRBV3-1/TRBV3-2
clone_size: .
cdr3_nt: TGTGCCAGCAGCCAAGATTGGGGAGGTGAAGCTTTCTTT
cdr3_aa: CASSQDWGGEAFF

j_call: TRBJ2-3
d_call: .
v_call: TRBV2
clone_size: .
cdr3_nt: TGTGCCAGCAGTCCCAGCCCGCCGGGGTCCTGGGAAGATACGCAGTATTTT
cdr3_aa: CASSPSPPGSWEDTQYF

j_call: TRBJ2-1
d_call: TRBD1
v_call: TRBV5-4
clone_size: once
cdr3_nt: TGTGCCAGCAGTCCCTACAGGGGATCCTACAATGAGCAGTTCTTC
cdr3_aa: CASSPYRGSYNEQFF

j_call: TRBJ2-3
d_call: .
v_call: TRBV27
clone_size: once
cdr3_nt: TGTGCCAGCAGTTTCGTGGGAGACACAGATACGCAGTATTTT
cdr3_aa: CASSFVGDTDTQYF

j_call: TRBJ2-2
d_call: .
v_call: TRBV5-6
clone_size: .
cdr3_nt: TGTGCCAGCAGCCCTAACACCGGGGAGCTGTTTTTT
cdr3_aa: CASSPNTGELFF

j_call: TRBJ1-1
d_call: TRBD1
v_call: TRBV28
clone_size: .
cdr3_nt: TGTGCCAGCAGTTCACAGGGGGCGGGGAACACTGAAGCTTTCTTT
cdr3_aa: CASSSQGAGNTEAFF